Listed here is a single TCR beta chain. Its antigen is still unknown. TCRdb reanalysed the 5' RACE reads using MiXCR and keeps one entry per CDR3 protein. This table holds around 370,000 distinct CDR3 sequences, under 25% found once. V was pared by 5 bases and J by 1 base, with 4 bases of the junction left unmatched. The length of the CDR3 is 14 residues. The germline V gene encodes CDR1 SEHNR and CDR2 FQNEAQ (reference sequence). These data come from a study of T-cell memory formation after mild COVID-19. Points from the study as a whole: Mostly located in CM and EM were contracting CD4+ clones, with contracting CD8+ clones located in EMRA. Cross-reactive memory appears to have joined, as suggested by some responding clones showing up in pre-infection memory.

This receptor was obtained from an adult woman who had mild COVID-19 (a few samples of this study predate the infection). Cell type and time point are not known. The sample consisted of PBMCs or a T cell subset sorted from them (not recorded which). The J gene is TRBJ1-1, the V gene TRBV7-9; TRBD1 matches at 7 bases. CDR3 residues: CASSVGQRNTEAFF. CDR3 DNA: TGTGCCAGCAGCGTGGGACAGCGGAACACTGAAGCTTTCTTT. Full variable domain (outside the CDR3, taken from reference TRBV7-9 and TRBJ1-1): DTGVSQNPRHKITKRGQNVTFRCDPISEHNRLYWYRQTLGQGPEFLTYFQNEAQLEKSRLLSDRFSAERPKGSFSTLEIQRTEQGDSAMYLCASSVGQRNTEAFFGQGTRLTVV.